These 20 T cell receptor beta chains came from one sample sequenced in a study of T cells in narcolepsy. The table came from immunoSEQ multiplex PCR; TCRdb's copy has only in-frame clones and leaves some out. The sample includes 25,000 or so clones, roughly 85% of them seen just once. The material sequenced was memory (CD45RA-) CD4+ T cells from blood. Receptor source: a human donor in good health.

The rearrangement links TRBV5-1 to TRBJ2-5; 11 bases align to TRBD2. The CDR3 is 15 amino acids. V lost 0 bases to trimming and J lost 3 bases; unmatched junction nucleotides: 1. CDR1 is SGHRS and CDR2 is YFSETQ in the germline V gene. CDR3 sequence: CASSLVGLAEETQYF. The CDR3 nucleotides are TGCGCCAGCAGCTTGGTGGGACTAGCGGAAGAGACCCAGTACTTC.

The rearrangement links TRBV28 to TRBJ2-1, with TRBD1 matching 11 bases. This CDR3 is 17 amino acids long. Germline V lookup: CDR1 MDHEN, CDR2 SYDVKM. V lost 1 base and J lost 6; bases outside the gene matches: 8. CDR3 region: CASSLYSPGTGGNEQFF. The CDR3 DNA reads TGTGCCAGCAGTTTATACAGTCCCGGGACAGGGGGCAATGAGCAGTTCTTC.

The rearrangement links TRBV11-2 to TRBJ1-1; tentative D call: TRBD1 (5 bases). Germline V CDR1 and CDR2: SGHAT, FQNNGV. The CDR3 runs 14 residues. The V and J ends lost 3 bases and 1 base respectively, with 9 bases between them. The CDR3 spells CASSFGGGNTEAFF. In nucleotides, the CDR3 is TGTGCCAGCAGCTTTGGGGGTGGGAACACTGAAGCTTTCTTT.

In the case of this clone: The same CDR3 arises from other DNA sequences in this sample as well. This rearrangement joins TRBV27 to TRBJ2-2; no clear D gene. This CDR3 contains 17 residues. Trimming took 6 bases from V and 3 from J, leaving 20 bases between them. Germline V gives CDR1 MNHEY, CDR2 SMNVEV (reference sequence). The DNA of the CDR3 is TGTGCCAGCAGCTTCGGCAGCCTGATTGGGGACACCGGGGAGCTGTTTTTT. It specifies CASSFGSLIGDTGELFF.

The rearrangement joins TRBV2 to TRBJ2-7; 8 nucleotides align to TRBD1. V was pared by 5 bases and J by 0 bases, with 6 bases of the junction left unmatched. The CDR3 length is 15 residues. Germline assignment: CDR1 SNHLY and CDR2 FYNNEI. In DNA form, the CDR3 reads TGTGCCAGCAGTCAACAGGGGGTACCCTCCTACGAGCAGTACTTC. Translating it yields CASSQQGVPSYEQYF.

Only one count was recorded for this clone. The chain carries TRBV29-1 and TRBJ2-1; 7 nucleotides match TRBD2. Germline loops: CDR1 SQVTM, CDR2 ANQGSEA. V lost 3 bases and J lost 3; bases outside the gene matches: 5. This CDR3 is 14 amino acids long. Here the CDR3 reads CSVDQAGIYNEQFF. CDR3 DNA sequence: TGCAGCGTTGATCAAGCGGGGATCTACAATGAGCAGTTCTTC.

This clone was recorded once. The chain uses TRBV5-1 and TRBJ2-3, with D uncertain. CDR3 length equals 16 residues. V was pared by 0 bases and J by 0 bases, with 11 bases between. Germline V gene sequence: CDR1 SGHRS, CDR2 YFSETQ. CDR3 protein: CASSLGMSTSTDTQYF. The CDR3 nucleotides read TGCGCCAGCAGCTTGGGGATGTCAACTAGCACAGATACGCAGTATTTT.

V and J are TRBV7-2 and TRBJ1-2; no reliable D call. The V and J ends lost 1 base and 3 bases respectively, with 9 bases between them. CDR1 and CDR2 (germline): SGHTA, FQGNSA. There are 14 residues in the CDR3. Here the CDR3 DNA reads TGTGCCAGCAGCTTAGGACCCGCGGACTATGGCTACACCTTC. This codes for CASSLGPADYGYTF.

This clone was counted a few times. The CDR3, as DNA: TGTGCCAGCAGCTTAGATTCAAGGACAGGGAGTCGGTCACCCCTCCACTTT. As protein: CASSLDSRTGSRSPLHF. The chain recombines TRBV11-2 with TRBJ1-6; 8 bases line up with TRBD1. CDR3 length: 17 residues. The junction had 11 bases not matched to a gene; V was cut back by 0 bases and J by 10 bases. Per germline, CDR1 SGHAT and CDR2 FQNNGV.

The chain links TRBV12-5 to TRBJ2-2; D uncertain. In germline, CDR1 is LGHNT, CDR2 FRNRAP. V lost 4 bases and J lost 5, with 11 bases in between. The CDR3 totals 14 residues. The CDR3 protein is CASGSQVGTGELFF. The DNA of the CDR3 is TGTGCTAGTGGTTCCCAGGTGGGGACCGGGGAGCTGTTTTTT.

The CDR3 region has the DNA TGTGCCAGCAGGCAAACTCCGAGTGGGGACACTGAAGCTTTCTTT. Protein product: CASRQTPSGDTEAFF. V usage is TRBV4-2 and J usage is TRBJ1-1; D call uncertain. This CDR3 is 15 amino acids long. The germline V gene has CDR1 LGHNA and CDR2 YNFKEQ. The V end was cut by 6 bases, the J end by 3 bases, with 17 bases between.

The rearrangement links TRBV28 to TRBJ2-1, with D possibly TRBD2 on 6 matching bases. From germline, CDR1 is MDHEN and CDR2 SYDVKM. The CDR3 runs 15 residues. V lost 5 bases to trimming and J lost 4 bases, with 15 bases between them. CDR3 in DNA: TGTGCCAGCAGTGATAGAAGCGGGTATTACAATGAGCAGTTCTTC. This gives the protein CASSDRSGYYNEQFF.

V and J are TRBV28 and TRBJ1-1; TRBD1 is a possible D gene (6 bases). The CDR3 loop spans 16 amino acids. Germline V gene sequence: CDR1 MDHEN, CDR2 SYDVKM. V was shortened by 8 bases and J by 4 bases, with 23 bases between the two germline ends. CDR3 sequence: CASAFRGFLVSTEAFF. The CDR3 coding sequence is TGTGCCAGCGCTTTCAGGGGTTTTCTGGTGAGCACTGAAGCTTTCTTT.

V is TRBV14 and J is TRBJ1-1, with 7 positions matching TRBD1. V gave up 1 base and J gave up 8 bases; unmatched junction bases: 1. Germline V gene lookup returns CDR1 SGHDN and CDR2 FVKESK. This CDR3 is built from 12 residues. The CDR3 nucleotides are TGTGCCAGCAGCCAAGCACAGGGGGAAGCTTTCTTT. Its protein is CASSQAQGEAFF. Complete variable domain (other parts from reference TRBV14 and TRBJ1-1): EAGVTQFPSHSVIEKGQTVTLRCDPISGHDNLYWYRRVMGKEIKFLLHFVKESKQDESGMPNNRFLAERTGGTYSTLKVQPAELEDSGVYFCASSQAQGEAFFGQGTRLTVV.

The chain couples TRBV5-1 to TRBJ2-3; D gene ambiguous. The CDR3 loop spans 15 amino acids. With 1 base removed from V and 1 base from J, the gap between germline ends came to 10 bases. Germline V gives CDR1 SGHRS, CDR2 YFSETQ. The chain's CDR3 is CASSLYGSGTDTQYF. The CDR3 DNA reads TGCGCCAGCAGCTTGTACGGGTCGGGCACAGATACGCAGTATTTT. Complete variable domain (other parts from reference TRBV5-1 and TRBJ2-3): KAGVTQTPRYLIKTRGQQVTLSCSPISGHRSVSWYQQTPGQGLQFLFEYFSETQRNKGNFPGRFSGRQFSNSRSEMNVSTLELGDSALYLCASSLYGSGTDTQYFGPGTRLTVL.

The CDR3 DNA follows: TGTGCCAGCAGTGAGGTACTAGCGGGCCCGGGCCCCACCGGGGAGCTGTTTTTT. Its protein is CASSEVLAGPGPTGELFF. This sequence joins TRBV2 and TRBJ2-2, with 9 positions matching TRBD2. The germline V gene encodes CDR1 SNHLY and CDR2 FYNNEI. The CDR3 contains 18 residues. Losses at the gene ends were 3 bases for V and 4 bases for J; bases not matched to a gene: 12.

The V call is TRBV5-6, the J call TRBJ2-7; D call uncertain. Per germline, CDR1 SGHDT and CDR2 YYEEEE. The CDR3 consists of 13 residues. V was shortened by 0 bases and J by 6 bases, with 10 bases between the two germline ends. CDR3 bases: TGTGCCAGCAGCTTGGGCAGGCAACGCGAGCAGTACTTC. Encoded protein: CASSLGRQREQYF.

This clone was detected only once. Here the CDR3 reads CASSPPTNTQYF. CDR3 sequence (DNA): TGTGCCAGCAGCCCCCCGACCAATACGCAGTATTTT. The V call is TRBV6-1, the J call TRBJ2-3; no firm D call. Deletions cut 6 bases from V and 7 bases from J, with 11 bases between. The CDR3 extends over 12 amino acids. Germline V gene sequence: CDR1 MNHNS, CDR2 SASEGT.

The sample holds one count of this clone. CDR3 DNA sequence: TGCGCCAGCAGCCAAGAGGTGTCTAGCGGGTCTTTTCCCTACGAGCAGTACTTC. Translated, it gives CASSQEVSSGSFPYEQYF. The chain couples TRBV4-3 to TRBJ2-7, with 8 bases lining up with TRBD2. V was pared by 0 bases and J by 2 bases, with 12 bases of the junction left unmatched. This CDR3 has 18 amino acids. Germline CDR1 LGHNA, CDR2 YSLEER.

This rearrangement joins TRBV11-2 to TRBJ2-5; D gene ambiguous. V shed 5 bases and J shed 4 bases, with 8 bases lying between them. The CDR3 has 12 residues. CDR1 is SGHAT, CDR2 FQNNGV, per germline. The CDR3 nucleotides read TGTGCCAGCAGCCCCACCCGAGAGACCCAGTACTTC. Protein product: CASSPTRETQYF. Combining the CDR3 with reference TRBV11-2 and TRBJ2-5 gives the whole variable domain EAGVAQSPRYKIIEKRQSVAFWCNPISGHATLYWYQQILGQGPKLLIQFQNNGVVDDSQLPKDRFSAERLKGVDSTLKIQPAKLEDSAVYLCASSPTRETQYFGPGTRLLVL.